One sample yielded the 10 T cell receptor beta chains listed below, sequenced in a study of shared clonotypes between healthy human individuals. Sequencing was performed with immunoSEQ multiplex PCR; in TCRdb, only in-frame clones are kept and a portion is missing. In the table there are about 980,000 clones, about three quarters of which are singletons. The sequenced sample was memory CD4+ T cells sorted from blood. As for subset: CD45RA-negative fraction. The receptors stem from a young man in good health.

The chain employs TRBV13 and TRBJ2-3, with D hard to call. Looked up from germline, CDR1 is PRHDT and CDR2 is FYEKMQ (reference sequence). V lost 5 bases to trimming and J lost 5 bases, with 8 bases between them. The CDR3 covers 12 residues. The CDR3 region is CASSRTVDTQYF. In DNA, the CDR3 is TGTGCCAGCAGCCGAACCGTAGATACGCAGTATTTT.

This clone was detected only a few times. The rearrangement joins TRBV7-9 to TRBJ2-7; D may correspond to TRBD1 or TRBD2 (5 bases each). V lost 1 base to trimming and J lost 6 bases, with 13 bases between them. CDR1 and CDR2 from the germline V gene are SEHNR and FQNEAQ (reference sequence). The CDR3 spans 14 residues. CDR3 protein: CASSLGSGQREQYF. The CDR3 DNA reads TGTGCCAGCAGCTTAGGATCGGGGCAGCGCGAGCAGTACTTC. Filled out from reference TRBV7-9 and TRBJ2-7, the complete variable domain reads DTGVSQNPRHKITKRGQNVTFRCDPISEHNRLYWYRQTLGQGPEFLTYFQNEAQLEKSRLLSDRFSAERPKGSFSTLEIQRTEQGDSAMYLCASSLGSGQREQYFGPGTRLTVT.

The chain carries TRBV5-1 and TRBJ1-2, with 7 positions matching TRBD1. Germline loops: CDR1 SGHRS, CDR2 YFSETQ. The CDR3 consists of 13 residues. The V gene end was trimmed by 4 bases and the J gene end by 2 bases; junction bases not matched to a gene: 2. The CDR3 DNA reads TGCGCCAGCAGCACAGGGGCCAACTATGGCTACACCTTC. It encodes CASSTGANYGYTF.

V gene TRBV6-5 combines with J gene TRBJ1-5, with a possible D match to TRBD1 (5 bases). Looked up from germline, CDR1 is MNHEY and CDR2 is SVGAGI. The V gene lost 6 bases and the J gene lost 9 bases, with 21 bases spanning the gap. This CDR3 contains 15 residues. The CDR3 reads CASSRSVEGWGPQHF. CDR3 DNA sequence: TGTGCCAGCAGCAGGTCGGTCGAGGGGTGGGGGCCCCAGCATTTT.

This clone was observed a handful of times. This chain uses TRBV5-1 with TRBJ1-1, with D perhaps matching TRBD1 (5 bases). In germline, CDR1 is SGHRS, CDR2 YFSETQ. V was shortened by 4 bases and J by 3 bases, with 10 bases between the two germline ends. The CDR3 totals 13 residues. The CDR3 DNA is TGCGCCAGCAGCGCTCAGGGCTACACTGAAGCTTTCTTT. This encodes CASSAQGYTEAFF.

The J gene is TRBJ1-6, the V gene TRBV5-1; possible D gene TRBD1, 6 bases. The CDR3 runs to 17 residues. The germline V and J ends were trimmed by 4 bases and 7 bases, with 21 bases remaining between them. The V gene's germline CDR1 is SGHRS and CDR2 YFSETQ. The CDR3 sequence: CASSRGDSRRGNSPLHF. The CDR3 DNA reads TGCGCCAGCAGCCGAGGCGACAGTCGTAGGGGGAATTCACCCCTCCACTTT.

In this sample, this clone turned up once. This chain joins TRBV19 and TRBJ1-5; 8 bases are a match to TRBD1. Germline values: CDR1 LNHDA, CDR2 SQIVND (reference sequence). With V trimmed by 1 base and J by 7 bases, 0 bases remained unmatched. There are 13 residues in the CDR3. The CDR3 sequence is CASSIGDRQPQHF. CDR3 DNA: TGTGCCAGTAGTATAGGGGACAGGCAGCCCCAGCATTTT.

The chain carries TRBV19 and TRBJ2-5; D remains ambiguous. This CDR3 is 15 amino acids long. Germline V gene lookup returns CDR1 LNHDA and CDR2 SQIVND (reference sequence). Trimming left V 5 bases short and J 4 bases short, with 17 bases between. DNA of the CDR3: TGTGCCAGTAGTCCCGGGTTCATACAATCAGAGACCCAGTACTTC. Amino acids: CASSPGFIQSETQYF. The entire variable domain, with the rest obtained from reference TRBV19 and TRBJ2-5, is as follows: DGGITQSPKYLFRKEGQNVTLSCEQNLNHDAMYWYRQDPGQGLRLIYYSQIVNDFQKGDIAEGYSVSREKKESFPLTVTSAQKNPTAFYLCASSPGFIQSETQYFGPGTRLLVL.

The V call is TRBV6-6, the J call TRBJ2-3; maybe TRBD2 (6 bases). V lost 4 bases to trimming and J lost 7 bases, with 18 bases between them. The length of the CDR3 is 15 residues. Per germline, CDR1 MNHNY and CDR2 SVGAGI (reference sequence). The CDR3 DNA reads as TGTGCCAGCAGTTCGGAGCGGGTGGCCCCGAATACGCAGTATTTT. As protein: CASSSERVAPNTQYF.

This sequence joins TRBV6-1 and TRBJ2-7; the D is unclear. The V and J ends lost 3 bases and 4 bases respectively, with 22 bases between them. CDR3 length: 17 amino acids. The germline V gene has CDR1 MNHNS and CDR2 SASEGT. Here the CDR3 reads CASSEHIGRLLLYEQYF. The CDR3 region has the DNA TGTGCCAGCAGTGAGCATATTGGACGGTTGCTGTTGTACGAGCAGTACTTC.